The 12 T cell receptor beta chains below were found in one sample sequenced in a study of T cells in Graves' hyperthyroidism and ophthalmopathy. What was amplified from RNA transcripts were TCR beta CDR3 regions. The study used the HTBI primer set for a first-round RT-PCR of the TCR CDR3. TCRdb called the multiplex PCR reads again in MiXCR, with one record for every CDR3 protein. Found here are 380,000 or so distinct CDR3 sequences, about 18% of them singletons; the top ten hold 3.7%. What was sequenced was blood. The receptors were gathered from a woman aged 18-29 years with Graves' hyperthyroidism.

The chain combines TRBV20-1 with TRBJ2-7, with a weak D call TRBD1 (5 bases). The CDR3 consists of 15 residues. V shed 0 bases and J shed 3 bases, with 15 bases lying between them. CDR1 is DFQATT and CDR2 is SNEGSKA in the germline V gene (reference sequence). CDR3 sequence: CSAREGAPGVYEQYF. For the CDR3, the DNA is TGCAGTGCTAGAGAAGGGGCCCCTGGGGTCTACGAGCAGTACTTC.

This clonotype was seen ten or more times. The chain is built from TRBV2 and TRBJ1-5; no clear D gene. The V end was cut by 4 bases, the J end by 3 bases, with 7 bases between. The germline gives CDR1 SNHLY, CDR2 FYNNEI. This CDR3 spans 13 amino acids. CDR3 DNA: TGTGCCAGCAGTGGACGCGACAATCAGCCCCAGCATTTT. This sequence encodes CASSGRDNQPQHF.

This clonotype was seen at least ten times. This chain joins TRBV11-1 and TRBJ1-1; the D gene is possibly TRBD1 (5 bases). The CDR3 is 16 amino acids. Germline CDR1 reads SGHAT; CDR2 reads FQDESV (reference sequence). Trimming cost V 8 bases and J 1 base, with 20 bases left between them. The CDR3 nucleotides are TGTGCCAGCTCCCGAAGCGGTAGGGGACGGAACACTGAAGCTTTCTTT. This codes for CASSRSGRGRNTEAFF.

This clonotype came up many times. The rearrangement joins TRBV14 to TRBJ1-1; D not certain. Trimming pared 2 bases from V and 8 bases from J, leaving 12 bases between. Germline CDR1 SGHDN, CDR2 FVKESK. The CDR3 contains 13 residues. Here the CDR3 reads CASSQLSVQEAFF. In DNA, the CDR3 is TGTGCCAGCAGCCAATTGAGCGTCCAAGAAGCTTTCTTT.

This clonotype was detected ten times or more. The V and J genes are TRBV11-1 and TRBJ2-6; no firm D call. From germline, CDR1 is SGHAT and CDR2 FQDESV (reference sequence). The CDR3 totals 16 residues. V gave up 1 base and J gave up 3 bases, with 10 bases separating them. CDR3 protein: CASSLVMGYGANVLTF. The DNA for the CDR3 is TGTGCCAGCAGCTTAGTGATGGGGTATGGGGCCAACGTCCTGACTTTC.

This clonotype was observed at least ten times. The chain employs TRBV10-3 and TRBJ2-5; D tentatively reads TRBD1 or TRBD2 (5 bases each). The CDR3 spans 15 residues. Germline V gene sequence: CDR1 ENHRY, CDR2 SYGVKD. Trimming shortened V by 6 bases and J by 5 bases, and 19 bases separated the two germline ends. CDR3 in DNA: TGTGCCATCAGCCCTCAGGGTGGGGGTTCGGAGACCCAGTACTTC. It yields the protein CAISPQGGGSETQYF.

The chain links TRBV5-1 to TRBJ1-1; no firm D call. Germline values: CDR1 SGHRS, CDR2 YFSETQ. V was shortened by 2 bases and J by 1 base, with 9 bases between the two germline ends. This CDR3 has 14 residues. In DNA, the CDR3 is TGCGCCAGCAGCTTTATCGACGGGAACACTGAAGCTTTCTTT. This sequence encodes CASSFIDGNTEAFF.

The table lists this clonotype with many counts. The chain links TRBV20-1 to TRBJ2-7; either TRBD1 or TRBD2 may fit D (5 bases each). Trimming took 6 bases from V and 2 from J, leaving 14 bases between them. Germline V gene sequence: CDR1 DFQATT, CDR2 SNEGSKA (reference sequence). The CDR3 length is 13 residues. CDR3 sequence (DNA): TGCAGTGCCACAGGACTGGGAGCCTACGAGCAGTACTTC. This codes for CSATGLGAYEQYF.

Only a few counts were recorded for this clonotype. CDR3 DNA: TGTGCCAGCAGTTCGGACCATGGGGATCTATGGGTGATCCCTGAAGCTTTCTTT. The encoded protein is CASSSDHGDLWVIPEAFF. The V call is TRBV4-2, the J call TRBJ1-1; D not certain. The V end was cut by 6 bases, the J end by 6 bases, with 29 bases between. Germline-derived CDR1 and CDR2 are LGHNA and YNFKEQ. The CDR3 length is 18 residues.

This clonotype showed up many times. The chain uses TRBV30 and TRBJ2-2, with D possibly being TRBD1 or TRBD2 (7 bases each). CDR3 length: 14 residues. With 3 bases removed from V and 10 bases from J, the gap between germline ends came to 18 bases. Germline lookup yields CDR1 GTSNPN and CDR2 SVGIG (reference sequence). The CDR3 loop is CAWSHQGGVMELFF. The DNA for the CDR3 is TGTGCCTGGAGCCACCAGGGGGGGGTTATGGAGCTGTTTTTT.

This clonotype was counted between two and nine times. This chain connects TRBV6-4 to TRBJ2-2; no clear D. The CDR3 is 13 amino acids. The germline V and J ends were trimmed by 3 bases and 4 bases, with 6 bases remaining between them. Germline CDR1 reads MRHNA; CDR2 reads SNTAGT. Here the CDR3 DNA reads TGTGCCAGCAGTGATAAAATCACCGGGGAGCTGTTTTTT. It encodes CASSDKITGELFF.

The sample holds a few counts of this clonotype. DNA for the CDR3: TGTGCCAGCAGTGAAGCGCTACGGGGGCGCAATCAGCCCCAGCATTTT. This codes for CASSEALRGRNQPQHF. The chain links TRBV2 to TRBJ1-5, with a tentative D call TRBD1 (6 bases). The CDR3 contains 16 residues. Germline V gene sequence: CDR1 SNHLY, CDR2 FYNNEI. Trimming pared 0 bases from V and 2 bases from J, leaving 11 bases between.